Below are 5 T cell receptor beta chains sequenced from a single sample in a study of T cells in Graves' hyperthyroidism and ophthalmopathy. Researchers took RNA transcripts and amplified the TCR beta CDR3 regions from them. HTBI primers were the set used in a first-round RT-PCR of the TCR CDR3. TCRdb itself ran the multiplex PCR reads through MiXCR, one entry per CDR3 protein. Of approximately 720,000 distinct CDR3 sequences in the sample, 15% to 20% were seen once. The sample consisted of blood. The receptors come from a woman aged 50 to 65 with Graves' hyperthyroidism that later progressed to Graves' ophthalmopathy.

This chain connects TRBV7-3 to TRBJ1-1, with 8 bases lining up with TRBD1. CDR1 and CDR2 (germline): SGHTA, FQGTGA. The CDR3 has 13 amino acids. Trimming took 8 bases from V and 3 from J; bases not matched to a gene: 5. CDR3 sequence reads: CASGPQGDTEAFF. The CDR3 bases are TGTGCCAGCGGTCCACAGGGGGACACTGAAGCTTTCTTT. The full variable domain, with the rest looked up from reference TRBV7-3 and TRBJ1-1, is GAGVSQTPSNKVTEKGKYVELRCDPISGHTALYWYRQSLGQGPEFLIYFQGTGAADDSGLPNDRFFAVRPEGSVSTLKIQRTERGDSAVYLCASGPQGDTEAFFGQGTRLTVV.

The chain recombines TRBV20-1 with TRBJ1-1; 9 bases line up with TRBD1. Germline trimming cut 1 base from V and 3 bases from J; bases unmatched to any gene: 6. This CDR3 is built from 15 residues. Germline CDR1 and CDR2: DFQATT and SNEGSKA (reference sequence). CDR3 amino acids: CSARAPDRGDTEAFF. The CDR3, as DNA: TGCAGTGCTAGAGCCCCTGACAGGGGGGACACTGAAGCTTTCTTT.

Comments on this clonotype: A read error is possible here, since a much larger clone lies one base away. The chain employs TRBV20-1 and TRBJ1-2, with a weak D call TRBD1 (6 bases). The V end lost 3 bases, the J end lost 4 bases, and 12 bases lay between the germline ends. This CDR3 spans 13 amino acids. The germline V gene encodes CDR1 DFQATT and CDR2 SNEGSKA (reference sequence). In DNA form, the CDR3 reads TGCAGTGCTAGTCCAGGGGTTGCCTATGGCTACACCTTC. Residues: CSASPGVAYGYTF.

This clonotype occurred many times. The V and J genes are TRBV12-3 or TRBV12-4 and TRBJ2-3; perhaps TRBD2 as D (6 bases). The CDR3 has 15 residues. Trimming removed 5 bases at V and 1 base at J, with 13 bases between. For the CDR3, the DNA is TGTGCCAGCAGTCCCTTCCGCGGGGGCACAGATACGCAGTATTTT. As protein: CASSPFRGGTDTQYF.

CDR3: CSARVSSSYNSPLHF. CDR3 sequence (DNA): TGCAGTGCTAGAGTTTCGAGCTCCTATAATTCACCCCTCCACTTT. The rearrangement links TRBV20-1 to TRBJ1-6; D is uncertain. Trimming cost V 1 base and J 0 bases, with 7 bases left between them. The CDR3 runs 15 residues. CDR1 and CDR2 (germline): DFQATT, SNEGSKA (reference sequence).